Following are 26 T cell receptor beta chains from one sample sequenced in a study of T cell clones after liver transplantation. Some clones are missing from TCRdb's copy, which holds only in-frame ones; the method was immunoSEQ multiplex PCR. The sample lists 55,000 to 80,000 clones; 90% were seen once. The material sequenced was CD4+ T cells from blood, taken before liver transplant. The receptors originated from a human donor who received a liver transplant.

This clone has only a few counts. J is TRBJ1-3 and V is TRBV5-6; D remains unclear. This CDR3 contains 14 residues. V was trimmed by 0 bases and J by 0 bases, leaving 4 bases between them. Germline V gene sequence: CDR1 SGHDT, CDR2 YYEEEE. This CDR3 is CASSLGSSGNTIYF. Written as DNA, the CDR3 is TGTGCCAGCAGCTTGGGGAGCTCTGGAAACACCATATATTTT.

V and J are TRBV29-1 and TRBJ2-3; 8 nucleotides agree with TRBD2. The CDR3 extends over 14 amino acids. With V trimmed by 2 bases and J by 5 bases, 6 bases remained unmatched. Germline CDR1 reads SQVTM; CDR2 reads ANQGSEA. CDR3 sequence: CSVENGRALDTQYF. The CDR3 DNA reads TGCAGCGTTGAAAACGGGAGGGCCCTAGATACGCAGTATTTT.

This clone is a singleton in its sample. The chain uses TRBV5-6 and TRBJ1-3; D call uncertain. In germline, CDR1 is SGHDT, CDR2 YYEEEE. This CDR3 is built from 15 residues. Trimming pared 1 base from V and 0 bases from J, leaving 8 bases between. CDR3 bases: TGTGCCAGCAGCTTGCTTCAGTTCTCTGGAAACACCATATATTTT. Translated, it gives CASSLLQFSGNTIYF.

This sequence joins TRBV7-2 and TRBJ2-7; 10 positions match TRBD2. CDR1 SGHTA and CDR2 FQGNSA come from the germline V gene. The CDR3 contains 15 residues. V lost 1 base and J lost 4; bases outside the gene matches: 4. CDR3: CASSLVPSGGYEQYF. CDR3 sequence (DNA): TGTGCCAGCAGCTTAGTGCCTAGCGGGGGTTACGAGCAGTACTTC.

This chain links TRBV7-2 with TRBJ2-1, with D perhaps matching TRBD2 (7 bases). The germline CDR1 and CDR2 sequences are SGHTA and FQGNSA. V was cut by 5 bases and J by 6 bases, with 11 bases left in between. The CDR3 has 13 residues. This CDR3 reads CASSIRGGNEQFF. The CDR3 nucleotides read TGTGCCAGCAGCATAAGGGGGGGCAATGAGCAGTTCTTC.

This clone was picked up a small number of times. The genes are TRBV9 and TRBJ1-2; the D gene is possibly TRBD1 (5 bases). Trimming pared 0 bases from V and 8 bases from J, leaving 14 bases between. The CDR3 consists of 14 residues. The germline CDR1 and CDR2 sequences are SGDLS and YYNGEE. CDR3 sequence: CASSVAAQGKGYTF. The CDR3 bases are TGTGCCAGCAGCGTAGCGGCCCAGGGTAAGGGCTACACCTTC.

This clone was seen a handful of times. The CDR3 DNA sequence: TGCGCCAGCAGCTTGACTTTAGATGAGCAGTTCTTC. Its translation: CASSLTLDEQFF. This chain connects TRBV5-1 to TRBJ2-1; D unclear. CDR1 is SGHRS and CDR2 is YFSETQ in the germline V gene. The V end lost 1 base, the J end lost 8 bases, and 7 bases lay between the germline ends. This CDR3 has 12 amino acids.

The chain is built from TRBV18 and TRBJ2-1; TRBD2 is a possible D gene (5 bases). Germline CDR1 and CDR2: KGHSH and LQKENI. Trimming shortened V by 4 bases and J by 0 bases, and 10 bases separated the two germline ends. The CDR3 is 15 residues long. CDR3: CASSLAKSSYNEQFF. The CDR3 nucleotides are TGTGCCAGCTCACTAGCGAAGAGCTCCTACAATGAGCAGTTCTTC.

V and J are TRBV10-2 and TRBJ2-5; D is ambiguous. V was pared by 5 bases and J by 2 bases, with 6 bases between. This CDR3 comprises 12 residues. Per the germline V gene, CDR1 is WSHSY and CDR2 is SAAADI. The CDR3 is CASSTRQETQYF. Here the CDR3 DNA reads TGCGCCAGCAGTACCAGACAAGAGACCCAGTACTTC.

V gene TRBV7-8 combines with J gene TRBJ1-5, with 9 bases lining up with TRBD1. CDR3 length: 16 amino acids. Germline V gene lookup returns CDR1 SGHVS and CDR2 FQNEAQ. V shed 5 bases, J shed 4 bases, and the junction held 9 bases outside the gene matches. The DNA for the CDR3 is TGTGCCAGCAGCCCGGGACAGGGACGTCGAAATCAGCCCCAGCATTTT. It translates to CASSPGQGRRNQPQHF.

The chain joins TRBV10-2 to TRBJ2-5, with TRBD2 identical over 7 bases. Germline V gene lookup returns CDR1 WSHSY and CDR2 SAAADI. The length of the CDR3 is 14 residues. The ends lost 7 bases at V and 3 bases at J; junction bases unmatched: 8. As DNA, the CDR3 is TGCGCCAGCAAGGAAGCACTAGCGAAAGAGACCCAGTACTTC. It yields the protein CASKEALAKETQYF.

The chain recombines TRBV7-8 with TRBJ2-7; the D gene is possibly TRBD1 (5 bases). CDR1 SGHVS and CDR2 FQNEAQ come from the germline V gene. With 6 bases removed from V and 3 bases from J, the gap between germline ends came to 12 bases. This CDR3 is 13 amino acids long. CDR3 nucleotides: TGTGCCAGCAGTAAAACGGACAACTACGAGCAGTACTTC. It yields the protein CASSKTDNYEQYF.

The chain recombines TRBV6-5 with TRBJ2-7, with 12 bases matching TRBD2. The CDR3 totals 15 residues. Germline CDR1 MNHEY, CDR2 SVGAGI. With V trimmed by 5 bases and J by 7 bases, 9 bases remained unmatched. The CDR3 protein is CASSLKLAGGGEQYF. The CDR3 region has the DNA TGTGCCAGCAGTCTGAAACTAGCGGGAGGAGGAGAGCAGTACTTC.

The chain uses TRBV9 and TRBJ2-1; 9 bases map to TRBD2. The germline CDR1 and CDR2 sequences are SGDLS and YYNGEE. Trimming cost V 0 bases and J 3 bases; bases outside gene matches: 4. The CDR3 length is 16 residues. The CDR3 reads CASSVEPSGNYNEQFF. As DNA, the CDR3 is TGTGCCAGCAGCGTAGAACCTAGCGGGAACTACAATGAGCAGTTCTTC.

The rearrangement uses TRBV9 and TRBJ2-5; D might be TRBD1 or TRBD2, each matching 5 bases. The V end was cut by 1 base, the J end by 4 bases, with 17 bases between. Germline V gene data show CDR1 as SGDLS and CDR2 as YYNGEE. This CDR3 has 16 residues. The CDR3 DNA reads as TGTGCCAGCAGCGTAAATACCGGGACGGCCGGAGAGACCCAGTACTTC. Its translation is CASSVNTGTAGETQYF.

V gene TRBV4-1 combines with J gene TRBJ2-7, with 7 bases identical to TRBD2. The CDR3 is made up of 13 amino acids. The trim removed 4 bases at V and 2 bases at J, leaving 2 bases unmatched. CDR1 is MGHRA and CDR2 is YSYEKL in the germline V gene. CDR3 bases: TGCGCCAGCAGCCTTGGGACTACCTACGAGCAGTACTTC. This encodes CASSLGTTYEQYF.

The chain combines TRBV5-1 with TRBJ1-1; TRBD1 might be the D (5 bases). V shed 4 bases and J shed 4 bases, with 14 bases lying between them. The CDR3 runs to 14 residues. CDR1 is SGHRS and CDR2 is YFSETQ in the germline V gene. The CDR3 reads CASSVQGSTTEAFF. The CDR3 DNA reads as TGCGCCAGCAGCGTTCAGGGTTCGACCACTGAAGCTTTCTTT.

The chain's CDR3 is CASSVLGEKAFF. The CDR3 nucleotides read TGTGCCAGCAGTGTCTTGGGGGAGAAAGCTTTCTTT. The gene calls are TRBV2 and TRBJ1-1, with D possibly TRBD1 on 5 matching bases. Trimming removed 4 bases at V and 9 bases at J, with 12 bases between. Per the germline V gene, CDR1 is SNHLY and CDR2 is FYNNEI. The CDR3 covers 12 residues.

The chain joins TRBV7-2 to TRBJ2-7, with D possibly TRBD1 on 5 matching bases. Per the germline V gene, CDR1 is SGHTA and CDR2 is FQGNSA. Trimming shortened V by 1 base and J by 2 bases, and 18 bases separated the two germline ends. The CDR3 totals 17 residues. The DNA of the CDR3 is TGTGCCAGCAGCTTAGAAAGGTTCGGCAGGGCGACCTACGAGCAGTACTTC. Protein sequence: CASSLERFGRATYEQYF. The variable domain in full, with the rest retrieved from reference TRBV7-2 and TRBJ2-7, is GAGVSQSPSNKVTEKGKDVELRCDPISGHTALYWYRQSLGQGLEFLIYFQGNSAPDKSGLPSDRFSAERTGGSVSTLTIQRTQQEDSAVYLCASSLERFGRATYEQYFGPGTRLTVT.

The J gene is TRBJ1-2, the V gene TRBV11-3; D might be TRBD1 (5 bases). CDR3 length: 14 residues. V was shortened by 5 bases and J by 2 bases, with 12 bases between the two germline ends. Germline assignment: CDR1 SGHNT and CDR2 YENEEA. The CDR3 DNA is TGTGCCAGCAGCCCGTTTGGGGCAAACTATGGCTACACCTTC. Its protein product is CASSPFGANYGYTF.

This clone was found once. The V and J genes are TRBV10-3 and TRBJ1-2; TRBD1 aligns across 7 bases. Germline V gives CDR1 ENHRY, CDR2 SYGVKD. V trimming: 3 bases; J trimming: 1 base; junction bases outside the gene matches: 5. The CDR3 is 15 amino acids. CDR3 sequence: CAISEDWDSNYGYTF. In DNA, the CDR3 is TGTGCCATCAGTGAAGATTGGGACAGTAACTATGGCTACACCTTC.

The chain links TRBV5-1 to TRBJ1-2, with TRBD1 matching over 10 bases. The CDR3 is 22 residues long. J gave up 2 bases and V 1 base, and 23 bases lay outside the gene matches. Germline V gene lookup returns CDR1 SGHRS and CDR2 YFSETQ. CDR3 region: CASSLLDRGAEPDHPINYGYTF. The CDR3 DNA sequence: TGCGCCAGCAGCTTGTTGGACAGGGGGGCTGAACCAGATCACCCCATCAACTATGGCTACACCTTC.

Comments on this clone: The junction differs from germline at one of its ends, possibly a read error. V and J are TRBV7-7 and TRBJ2-5; D is perhaps TRBD2 (6 bases). Per germline, CDR1 SSHAT and CDR2 FNYEAQ (reference sequence). This CDR3 has 13 residues. The CDR3 DNA is TGTGCTAGCAGCTTAGCGCGGGATAGCGTCCAGTACTTC. It encodes CASSLARDSVQYF.

This clone came up once. V is TRBV14 and J is TRBJ2-7, with D uncertain. This CDR3 spans 15 amino acids. Trimming removed 4 bases at V and 1 base at J, with 14 bases between. CDR1 is SGHDN, CDR2 FVKESK, per germline. The CDR3 DNA is TGTGCCAGCAGCCTCCGTGGCGGAAGGTCCTACGAGCAGTACTTC. Translation: CASSLRGGRSYEQYF.

V is TRBV7-9 and J is TRBJ2-2; D assignment may be TRBD1 or TRBD2 (5 bases each). Trimming removed 3 bases at V and 4 bases at J, with 12 bases between. This CDR3 is 15 amino acids long. The germline V gene encodes CDR1 SEHNR and CDR2 FQNEAQ (reference sequence). For the CDR3, the DNA is TGTGCCAGCAGCTTGGGGGAGTTGAGCACCGGGGAGCTGTTTTTT. Translated: CASSLGELSTGELFF.

The chain links TRBV19 to TRBJ2-6; tentative D call: TRBD1 (5 bases). The germline V gene encodes CDR1 LNHDA and CDR2 SQIVND (reference sequence). Trimming removed 9 bases at V and 0 bases at J, with 21 bases between. This CDR3 contains 18 residues. For the CDR3, the DNA is TGTGCCAGGGGTTCGGACACCAACCGCGGCTCTGGGGCCAACGTCCTGACTTTC. Translating gives CARGSDTNRGSGANVLTF.